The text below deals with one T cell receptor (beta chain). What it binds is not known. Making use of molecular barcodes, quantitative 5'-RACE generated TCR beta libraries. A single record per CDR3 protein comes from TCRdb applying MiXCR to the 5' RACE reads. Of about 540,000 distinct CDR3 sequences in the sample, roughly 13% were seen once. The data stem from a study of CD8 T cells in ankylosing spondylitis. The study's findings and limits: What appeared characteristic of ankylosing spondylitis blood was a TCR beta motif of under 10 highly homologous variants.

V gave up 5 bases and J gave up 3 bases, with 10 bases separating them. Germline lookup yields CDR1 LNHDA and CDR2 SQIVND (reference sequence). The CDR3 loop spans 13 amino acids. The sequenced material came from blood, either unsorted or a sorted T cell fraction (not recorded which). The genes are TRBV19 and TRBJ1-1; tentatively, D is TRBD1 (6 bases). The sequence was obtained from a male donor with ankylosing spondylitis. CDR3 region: CASSARQDTEAFF. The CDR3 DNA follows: TGTGCCAGTAGTGCAAGACAGGACACTGAAGCTTTCTTT. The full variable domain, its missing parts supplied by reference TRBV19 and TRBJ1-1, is DGGITQSPKYLFRKEGQNVTLSCEQNLNHDAMYWYRQDPGQGLRLIYYSQIVNDFQKGDIAEGYSVSREKKESFPLTVTSAQKNPTAFYLCASSARQDTEAFFGQGTRLTVV.